The 14 T cell receptor beta chains in this list originate from one sample, sequenced in a study of shared clonotypes between healthy human individuals. Clones were read by immunoSEQ multiplex PCR, and TCRdb kept only the in-frame ones, dropping some. The sample records 2 million to 2.5 million clones, 93% being singletons. Sequencing was performed on naive CD4+ T cells from PBMCs. As to subset: CD45RA+ positively selected. The receptor source for this set is a young man in good health. Some clones in this sample may be carry-over from other donors' samples.

The rearrangement links TRBV7-9 to TRBJ1-2; 7 bases match TRBD1. CDR3 length equals 14 residues. Germline V CDR1 and CDR2: SEHNR, FQNEAQ (reference sequence). Unmatched junction bases numbered 14, after V lost 8 bases and J lost 8 bases. In DNA form, the CDR3 reads TGTGCCAGCCGCCTAGGGGGCCGCCCAGGAGGCTACACCTTC. This encodes CASRLGGRPGGYTF.

The gene calls are TRBV11-2 and TRBJ2-5; D may match TRBD1 or TRBD2 (5 bases each). The CDR3 spans 14 residues. Between the trimmed V and J ends, which lost 5 bases and 5 bases, there was a span of 15 bases. CDR1 SGHAT and CDR2 FQNNGV come from the germline V gene. The CDR3 DNA is TGTGCCAGCAGCCCAGTGGGGGAAGGCGAGACCCAGTACTTC. Translating gives CASSPVGEGETQYF.

This clone was recorded a few times. Other DNA sequences in this sample translate to the same CDR3. The V and J genes are TRBV7-8 and TRBJ1-1, with D perhaps matching TRBD1 (6 bases). The CDR3 sequence is 13 residues long. Trimming stripped 3 bases from V and 1 base from J, with 6 bases between. Germline CDR1 reads SGHVS; CDR2 reads FQNEAQ. CDR3 coding DNA: TGTGCCAGCAGCTTGGACAGGAACACTGAAGCTTTCTTT. This translates into CASSLDRNTEAFF.

V is TRBV30 and J is TRBJ2-2; D gene uncertain. Germline V gives CDR1 GTSNPN, CDR2 SVGIG (reference sequence). V lost 1 base and J lost 5, with 17 bases in between. This CDR3 has 16 amino acids. CDR3 coding DNA: TGTGCCTGGAGTGGTTTGGGGTCTTTTTTAACCGGGGAGCTGTTTTTT. The encoded protein is CAWSGLGSFLTGELFF.

This clone was recorded only once. The chain links TRBV4-1 to TRBJ1-3; D is undetermined. The CDR3 runs to 15 residues. Germline V lookup: CDR1 MGHRA, CDR2 YSYEKL. Trimming stripped 2 bases from V and 5 bases from J, with 13 bases between. Here the CDR3 reads CASSQSLETRNTIYF. The CDR3 DNA reads as TGCGCCAGCAGCCAATCGTTGGAGACCCGAAACACCATATATTTT.

The V gene is TRBV28, the J gene TRBJ2-1; 7 bases match TRBD2. Germline lookup yields CDR1 MDHEN and CDR2 SYDVKM. The CDR3 sequence is 16 residues long. The junction had 14 bases not matched to a gene; V was cut back by 1 base and J by 11 bases. CDR3 amino acids: CASSLSPAGAFNQQFF. CDR3 nucleotide sequence: TGTGCCAGCAGTTTATCTCCGGCGGGAGCTTTTAATCAGCAGTTCTTC.

The chain couples TRBV7-8 to TRBJ1-5; perhaps TRBD1 as D (5 bases). This CDR3 is 15 amino acids long. V was trimmed by 4 bases and J by 5 bases, leaving 15 bases between them. From germline, CDR1 is SGHVS and CDR2 FQNEAQ. The CDR3 sequence is CASSSPGTGDQPQHF. In DNA form, the CDR3 reads TGTGCCAGCAGCTCACCCGGGACGGGGGATCAGCCCCAGCATTTT.

The chain joins TRBV27 to TRBJ2-7, with a tentative D call TRBD2 (6 bases). Trimming left V 6 bases short and J 2 bases short, with 14 bases between. The CDR3 contains 14 residues. Germline CDR1 reads MNHEY; CDR2 reads SMNVEV (reference sequence). The CDR3 loop reads CASRLGGAPYEQYF. The DNA for the CDR3 is TGTGCCAGCAGACTTGGCGGGGCCCCCTACGAGCAGTACTTC.

In DNA, the CDR3 is TGTGCCAGCAGCTTGGCCGATGGGAGGGTGCACGAGCAGTACTTC. Translated, it gives CASSLADGRVHEQYF. This chain uses TRBV5-6 with TRBJ2-7; TRBD2 aligns across 7 bases. The CDR3 has 15 amino acids. V lost 0 bases and J lost 5; bases outside the gene matches: 8. Germline V gene data show CDR1 as SGHDT and CDR2 as YYEEEE.

The chain recombines TRBV28 with TRBJ2-6; TRBD1 is a possible D gene (6 bases). The CDR3 contains 16 residues. V gave up 6 bases and J gave up 1 base, with 13 bases separating them. The germline gives CDR1 MDHEN, CDR2 SYDVKM. In DNA, the CDR3 is TGTGCCAGCAGACCAACAGGGTTATCTGGGGCCAACGTCCTGACTTTC. Its translation: CASRPTGLSGANVLTF.

The genes are TRBV30 and TRBJ2-1, with D perhaps TRBD1 (6 bases). The CDR3 contains 11 residues. Deletions cut 4 bases from V and 10 bases from J, with 11 bases between. The germline gives CDR1 GTSNPN, CDR2 SVGIG (reference sequence). CDR3 amino acids: CAWTLGTEQFF. In nucleotides, the CDR3 is TGTGCCTGGACTTTGGGGACAGAGCAGTTCTTC.

This chain uses TRBV5-1 with TRBJ1-2, with TRBD1 matching over 7 bases. The length of the CDR3 is 14 residues. V shed 0 bases and J 4 bases; nucleotides not matched to a gene: 3. The germline CDR1 and CDR2 sequences are SGHRS and YFSETQ. CDR3 sequence (DNA): TGCGCCAGCAGCTTGGCAGGGGGTAGCTATGGCTACACCTTC. Translation: CASSLAGGSYGYTF. Filled out from reference TRBV5-1 and TRBJ1-2, the complete variable domain reads KAGVTQTPRYLIKTRGQQVTLSCSPISGHRSVSWYQQTPGQGLQFLFEYFSETQRNKGNFPGRFSGRQFSNSRSEMNVSTLELGDSALYLCASSLAGGSYGYTFGSGTRLTVV.

V gene TRBV6-1 combines with J gene TRBJ1-2, with D uncertain. Germline V CDR1 and CDR2: MNHNS, SASEGT. This CDR3 is 14 amino acids long. V was cut by 1 base and J by 4 bases, with 10 bases left in between. The CDR3 sequence is CASSEGEPFYGYTF. The CDR3 DNA reads TGTGCCAGCAGTGAAGGGGAACCTTTCTATGGCTACACCTTC.

The J gene is TRBJ2-7, the V gene TRBV25-1; 9 bases align to TRBD2. Trimming at V came to 11 bases and at J to 2 bases, leaving 4 bases not matched to a gene. The CDR3 runs 12 residues. The germline gives CDR1 MGHDK, CDR2 SYGVNS. The CDR3 sequence: CAAAGGTYEQYF. CDR3 in DNA: TGTGCCGCCGCGGGGGGGACCTACGAGCAGTACTTC.